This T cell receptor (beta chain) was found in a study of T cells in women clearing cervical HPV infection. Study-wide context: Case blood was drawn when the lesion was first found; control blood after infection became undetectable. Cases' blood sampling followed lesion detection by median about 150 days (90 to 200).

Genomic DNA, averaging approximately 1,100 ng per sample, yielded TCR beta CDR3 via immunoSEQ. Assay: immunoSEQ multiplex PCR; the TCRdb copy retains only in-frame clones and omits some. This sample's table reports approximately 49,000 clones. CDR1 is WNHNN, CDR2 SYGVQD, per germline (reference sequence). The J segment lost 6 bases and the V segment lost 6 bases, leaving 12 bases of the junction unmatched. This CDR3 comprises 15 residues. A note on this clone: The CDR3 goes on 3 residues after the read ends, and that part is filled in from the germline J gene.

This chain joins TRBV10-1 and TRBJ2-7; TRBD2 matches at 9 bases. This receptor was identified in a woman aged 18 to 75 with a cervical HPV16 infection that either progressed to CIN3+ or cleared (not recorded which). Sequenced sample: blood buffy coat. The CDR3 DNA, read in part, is TGCGCCAGCAGGGGAAGGACTAGCGATGGATCCGAG. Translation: CASRGRTSDGSE. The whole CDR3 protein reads CASRGRTSDGSEQYF.